The next 32 T cell receptor beta chains were all read from a single sample in a study of cytomegalovirus exposure and HLA in healthy donors. Measured with immunoSEQ multiplex PCR; TCRdb has only the in-frame clones, and not every one. The top ten clones hold 1% to 1.5% of a sample with 100,000 to 150,000 clones, roughly 94% of them seen once. Input material: PBMCs. The origin of the receptors is a woman aged 18-30 years in good health and CMV-seronegative.

The chain uses TRBV13 and TRBJ1-2; TRBD1 is a possible D gene (6 bases). The CDR3 extends over 13 amino acids. From germline, CDR1 is PRHDT and CDR2 FYEKMQ (reference sequence). V gave up 6 bases and J gave up 4 bases, with 12 bases separating them. The CDR3 sequence: CASSLGAFYGYTF. CDR3 bases: TGTGCCAGCAGTTTGGGGGCCTTCTATGGCTACACCTTC.

Concerning this clone itself: A read error may account for a junction end that differs from germline. The chain is built from TRBV28 and TRBJ2-7, with a weak D call TRBD2 (6 bases). Germline V gene data show CDR1 as MDHEN and CDR2 as SYDVKM. The CDR3 is 14 amino acids. CDR3 nucleotides: TGTGCCAGCAGTATATGGAGGGCCAGTTCAGAGCAGTACTTC. This translates into CASSIWRASSEQYF.

This rearrangement joins TRBV7-2 to TRBJ2-7, with 8 positions matching TRBD1. With V trimmed by 5 bases and J by 5 bases, 11 bases remained unmatched. Germline CDR1 is SGHTA and CDR2 is FQGNSA. This CDR3 is built from 15 residues. CDR3 nucleotides: TGTGCCAGCAGCCCAAGGACAGGGAGCAAAAACGAGCAGTACTTC. It translates to CASSPRTGSKNEQYF.

J is TRBJ1-5 and V is TRBV5-5; the D is unclear. This CDR3 has 13 amino acids. CDR1 is SGHKS, CDR2 YYEKEE, per germline (reference sequence). Trimming pared 0 bases from V and 4 bases from J, leaving 5 bases between. The CDR3 sequence is CASSLALNQPQHF. As DNA, the CDR3 is TGTGCCAGCAGCTTGGCTCTTAATCAGCCCCAGCATTTT. Full variable domain (outside the CDR3, taken from reference TRBV5-5 and TRBJ1-5): DAGVTQSPTHLIKTRGQQVTLRCSPISGHKSVSWYQQVLGQGPQFIFQYYEKEERGRGNFPDRFSARQFPNYSSELNVNALLLGDSALYLCASSLALNQPQHFGDGTRLSIL.

The genes are TRBV4-1 and TRBJ2-7; D perhaps matches TRBD1 (7 bases). CDR1 and CDR2 (germline): MGHRA, YSYEKL. This CDR3 has 15 residues. V shed 4 bases and J shed 4 bases, with 17 bases lying between them. The CDR3 sequence: CASSRTDRDLYEQYF. The CDR3 DNA reads as TGCGCCAGCAGCCGTACCGACAGGGACTTATACGAGCAGTACTTC.

The chain is built from TRBV6-6 and TRBJ2-1, with D possibly being TRBD2 (6 bases). Trimming took 5 bases from V and 5 from J, leaving 19 bases between them. The germline V gene encodes CDR1 MNHNY and CDR2 SVGAGI (reference sequence). This CDR3 contains 16 residues. CDR3: CASSLPRGILHNEQFF. The CDR3 coding sequence is TGTGCCAGCAGTCTCCCGCGGGGAATCCTACACAATGAGCAGTTCTTC.

The chain combines TRBV6-5 with TRBJ2-7, with D possibly matching TRBD1 (6 bases). This CDR3 has 13 amino acids. Germline V CDR1 and CDR2: MNHEY, SVGAGI. V lost 5 bases and J 0 bases, leaving 8 bases between the germline ends. CDR3 amino acids: CASSGDTSYEQYF. The CDR3 nucleotides read TGTGCCAGCAGTGGGGACACCTCCTACGAGCAGTACTTC.

The rearrangement uses TRBV30 and TRBJ1-2; TRBD1 matches at 9 bases. Losses at the gene ends were 4 bases for V and 5 bases for J; bases not matched to a gene: 2. Germline CDR1 GTSNPN, CDR2 SVGIG (reference sequence). The CDR3 extends over 12 amino acids. The CDR3 spells CAWMTGGYGYTF. The CDR3 DNA reads TGTGCCTGGATGACAGGGGGATATGGCTACACCTTC.

This sequence joins TRBV4-1 and TRBJ2-1; tentatively, D is TRBD2 (5 bases). The length of the CDR3 is 16 residues. V lost 1 base and J 0 bases, leaving 10 bases between the germline ends. Germline CDR1 MGHRA, CDR2 YSYEKL. Here the CDR3 DNA reads TGCGCCAGCAGCCAAGCGGAACGGGGCTCCTACAATGAGCAGTTCTTC. Translating gives CASSQAERGSYNEQFF.

This chain connects TRBV2 to TRBJ2-1; unclear D gene. Germline V gives CDR1 SNHLY, CDR2 FYNNEI. CDR3 length: 12 residues. The V end lost 3 bases, the J end lost 15 bases, and 15 bases lay between the germline ends. CDR3 region: CASSDGPKVPFF. The DNA for the CDR3 is TGTGCCAGCAGTGACGGTCCTAAAGTACCGTTCTTC.

DNA of the CDR3: TGCGCCAGCAGCGTTCTTCCGACAGGGGGAGAGACCCAGTACTTC. Translated: CASSVLPTGGETQYF. This sequence joins TRBV5-1 and TRBJ2-5; the match to TRBD1 covers 9 bases. The V and J ends lost 4 bases and 4 bases, in that order; junction bases with no gene match: 8. Germline V gene sequence: CDR1 SGHRS, CDR2 YFSETQ. This CDR3 is built from 15 residues.

The CDR3 loop is CASSFDGMNTEAFF. CDR3 coding DNA: TGTGCCAGCAGTTTCGACGGGATGAACACTGAAGCTTTCTTT. The chain uses TRBV6-1 and TRBJ1-1; D call uncertain. CDR3 length equals 14 residues. The V end was cut by 5 bases, the J end by 0 bases, with 10 bases between. The germline CDR1 and CDR2 sequences are MNHNS and SASEGT.

On this clone itself: The same CDR3 arises from other DNA sequences in this sample as well. The genes are TRBV7-9 and TRBJ1-1; 7 bases agree with TRBD1. J lost 2 bases, V lost 1 base, and 1 base had no gene match. Per germline, CDR1 SEHNR and CDR2 FQNEAQ (reference sequence). CDR3 length: 14 amino acids. The CDR3: CASSLGQGNTEAFF. DNA of the CDR3: TGTGCCAGCAGCTTAGGACAGGGAAACACTGAAGCTTTCTTT.

The chain is built from TRBV18 and TRBJ1-2; possible D gene TRBD1, 5 bases. V was pared by 0 bases and J by 4 bases, with 9 bases between. The CDR3 sequence is 14 residues long. Germline V CDR1 and CDR2: KGHSH, LQKENI. CDR3 loop: CASSPPVDSYGYTF. CDR3 in DNA: TGTGCCAGCTCACCACCGGTAGACAGCTATGGCTACACCTTC.

A single count supports this clone. The chain links TRBV7-9 to TRBJ1-2; the D is unclear. This CDR3 is built from 11 residues. The germline CDR1 and CDR2 sequences are SEHNR and FQNEAQ (reference sequence). The V end lost 4 bases, the J end lost 8 bases, and 8 bases lay between the germline ends. The CDR3 protein is CASSSNVGYTF. The CDR3 DNA follows: TGTGCCAGCAGCTCAAATGTCGGCTACACCTTC.

The chain's CDR3 is CSVAGQTTYGYTF. CDR3 sequence (DNA): TGCAGCGTTGCAGGACAGACTACTTATGGCTACACCTTC. The chain combines TRBV29-1 with TRBJ1-2; perhaps TRBD1 as D (6 bases). CDR1 is SQVTM and CDR2 is ANQGSEA in the germline V gene. Trimming took off 4 bases at V and 5 bases at J, with 14 bases between the two ends. This CDR3 is 13 amino acids long.

CDR3 region: CASSLDRNTGELFF. CDR3 DNA: TGTGCCAGCAGCTTGGACAGGAACACCGGGGAGCTGTTTTTT. V gene TRBV7-3 combines with J gene TRBJ2-2, with a tentative D call TRBD1 (6 bases). The V gene's germline CDR1 is SGHTA and CDR2 FQGTGA. There are 14 residues in the CDR3. The germline V and J ends were trimmed by 3 bases and 1 base, with 6 bases remaining between them.

The rearrangement uses TRBV7-2 and TRBJ1-4, with D possibly matching TRBD1 (6 bases). The V and J ends lost 5 bases and 7 bases respectively, with 17 bases between them. The CDR3 spans 15 residues. Germline V lookup: CDR1 SGHTA, CDR2 FQGNSA. The CDR3 is CASSPGGRGVEKLFF. The CDR3 DNA reads as TGTGCCAGCAGCCCAGGCGGGAGGGGGGTTGAAAAACTGTTTTTT.

The CDR3 DNA sequence: TGTGCCAGCAGCCGAACCCACGGACAGGGTGCGCAGAGGGACACTGAAGCTTTCTTT. Protein: CASSRTHGQGAQRDTEAFF. The V gene is TRBV28, the J gene TRBJ1-1; TRBD1 agrees at 8 bases. The CDR3 spans 19 residues. CDR1 and CDR2 (germline): MDHEN, SYDVKM. Unmatched junction bases numbered 21, after V lost 6 bases and J lost 3 bases.

The chain uses TRBV19 and TRBJ2-3, with 9 bases that match TRBD1. The V gene end was trimmed by 5 bases and the J gene end by 1 base; junction bases not matched to a gene: 10. Germline V gives CDR1 LNHDA, CDR2 SQIVND (reference sequence). This CDR3 has 17 amino acids. CDR3 residues: CASSGHRRDRGTDTQYF. CDR3 DNA: TGTGCCAGTAGTGGACACCGCCGGGACAGGGGCACAGATACGCAGTATTTT.

This clone came up once. The rearrangement uses TRBV28 and TRBJ1-2; weak D call: TRBD1 (6 bases). CDR3 size: 13 residues. The germline gives CDR1 MDHEN, CDR2 SYDVKM. V was trimmed by 6 bases and J by 7 bases, leaving 15 bases between them. CDR3 loop: CASRPTGSGGYTF. The CDR3 DNA reads as TGTGCCAGCAGACCGACAGGAAGCGGTGGCTACACCTTC.

The chain combines TRBV7-2 with TRBJ1-2, with 10 bases identical to TRBD1. Trimming removed 1 base from V and 8 bases from J; junction bases left unmatched: 13. CDR1 and CDR2 (germline): SGHTA, FQGNSA. The CDR3 is made up of 17 amino acids. The CDR3 DNA reads TGTGCCAGCAGCTTAGTCGGACCGGGACAGGGGATACGCGGCTACACCTTC. Its protein is CASSLVGPGQGIRGYTF.

This chain uses TRBV9 with TRBJ2-5; no definite D call. The CDR3 spans 14 residues. Germline values: CDR1 SGDLS, CDR2 YYNGEE. With 0 bases removed from V and 7 bases from J, the gap between germline ends came to 13 bases. The CDR3 nucleotides read TGTGCCAGCAGCGTAGACTTAAAATCGGGGACCCAGTACTTC. Protein product: CASSVDLKSGTQYF.

Here the CDR3 DNA reads TGTGCCAGCAGCCCCAGACGACAGGGAGGGACCCAGTACTTC. Protein sequence: CASSPRRQGGTQYF. The genes are TRBV9 and TRBJ2-5; the D gene is possibly TRBD1 (7 bases). The CDR3 is 14 amino acids. CDR1 and CDR2 from the germline V gene are SGDLS and YYNGEE. Deletions cut 4 bases from V and 7 bases from J, with 17 bases between.

J is TRBJ1-3 and V is TRBV6-5; no reliable D call. The germline V gene has CDR1 MNHEY and CDR2 SVGAGI. CDR3 size: 14 residues. The V gene lost 5 bases and the J gene lost 0 bases, with 8 bases spanning the gap. The CDR3 sequence: CASSTQSSGNTIYF. The CDR3, as DNA: TGTGCCAGCAGTACACAGAGCTCTGGAAACACCATATATTTT.

This chain joins TRBV9 and TRBJ2-1; 7 bases agree with TRBD1. This CDR3 region has 15 residues. Germline V gene lookup returns CDR1 SGDLS and CDR2 YYNGEE. Trimming cost V 1 base and J 9 bases; bases outside gene matches: 10. DNA of the CDR3: TGTGCCAGCAGCGTAACCACATCCAGGGGGAGTGAGCAGTTCTTC. Protein: CASSVTTSRGSEQFF. The full variable domain, completed using reference TRBV9 and TRBJ2-1, is DSGVTQTPKHLITATGQRVTLRCSPRSGDLSVYWYQQSLDQGLQFLIQYYNGEERAKGNILERFSAQQFPDLHSELNLSSLELGDSALYFCASSVTTSRGSEQFFGPGTRLTVL.

CDR3 sequence: CASSLTQGIDQPQHF. In DNA, the CDR3 is TGTGCCAGCTCACTTACACAGGGGATTGATCAGCCCCAGCATTTT. The genes are TRBV18 and TRBJ1-5; 7 bases map to TRBD1. Germline CDR1 reads KGHSH; CDR2 reads LQKENI. Germline trimming cut 4 bases from V and 5 bases from J; bases unmatched to any gene: 8. The CDR3 has 15 residues.

CDR3: CAWNWGTGGFQYF. The CDR3 region has the DNA TGTGCCTGGAATTGGGGGACAGGGGGTTTTCAGTACTTC. This chain connects TRBV30 to TRBJ2-4; 11 nucleotides line up with TRBD1. V shed 4 bases, J shed 11 bases, and the junction held 7 bases outside the gene matches. Per germline, CDR1 GTSNPN and CDR2 SVGIG (reference sequence). The length of the CDR3 is 13 residues.

V gene TRBV6-1 combines with J gene TRBJ2-7, with D uncertain. Trimming shortened V by 3 bases and J by 3 bases, and 3 bases separated the two germline ends. Germline V gene lookup returns CDR1 MNHNS and CDR2 SASEGT. This CDR3 region has 11 residues. CDR3 sequence: CASSDRYEQYF. The CDR3 bases are TGTGCCAGCAGTGACCGCTACGAGCAGTACTTC.

The chain joins TRBV9 to TRBJ1-1; D uncertain. CDR1 and CDR2 (germline): SGDLS, YYNGEE. The CDR3 contains 13 residues. The V end lost 7 bases, the J end lost 1 base, and 11 bases lay between the germline ends. In DNA form, the CDR3 reads TGTGCCAGCGGCCTTACGGGGAACACTGAAGCTTTCTTT. Translating it yields CASGLTGNTEAFF.

The V and J genes are TRBV11-2 and TRBJ2-1; 9 nucleotides agree with TRBD1. Unmatched junction bases numbered 7, after V lost 6 bases and J lost 4 bases. Germline V gives CDR1 SGHAT, CDR2 FQNNGV. The CDR3 covers 15 residues. In nucleotides, the CDR3 is TGTGCCAGCAGTTCCGACAGGGGGGGTTACAATGAGCAGTTCTTC. This encodes CASSSDRGGYNEQFF. The variable domain in full, completed from reference TRBV11-2 and TRBJ2-1, reads EAGVAQSPRYKIIEKRQSVAFWCNPISGHATLYWYQQILGQGPKLLIQFQNNGVVDDSQLPKDRFSAERLKGVDSTLKIQPAKLEDSAVYLCASSSDRGGYNEQFFGPGTRLTVL.

This clone was observed once. The chain combines TRBV27 with TRBJ2-1; 8 nucleotides match TRBD1. CDR1 MNHEY and CDR2 SMNVEV come from the germline V gene (reference sequence). Trimming cost V 5 bases and J 10 bases; bases outside gene matches: 1. The length of the CDR3 is 11 residues. The CDR3, as DNA: TGTGCCAGCAGTCAGGGGGCCGAGCAGTTCTTC. This sequence encodes CASSQGAEQFF.